A selection of T cell receptor beta chains follows, all from one sample in a study of naive and memory T cell subsets. Via MiXCR, TCRdb re-called the UMI-ligation and nested PCR reads, giving one row per CDR3 protein. The data show approximately 140,000 distinct CDR3 sequences, approximately 17% seen once. The specimen sequenced was naive CD4+ T cells from blood. The receptor set was obtained from a human donor in good health. The CDR3 runs from the conserved cysteine through the conserved F or W. D genes are given only for firm matches. Clone size is not always given. Where it is, it says once, few, many or a class for expanded clones.

d_call | j_call | v_call | clone_size | cdr3_nt | cdr3_aa
TRBD2 | TRBJ2-2 | TRBV20-1 | - | TGCAGTGCTAGAGCTATATCCGGGACTAGCGGGGGGAACACCGGGGAGCTGTTTTTT | CSARAISGTSGGNTGELFF
TRBD1 | TRBJ1-1 | TRBV4-2 | - | TGTGCCAGCAGCCAAAGACAGGGAATAATGAACACTGAAGCTTTCTTT | CASSQRQGIMNTEAFF
- | TRBJ2-1 | TRBV11-2 | - | TGTGCCAGCAGCGAATTTAGGGACCTTTACAATGAGCAGTTCTTC | CASSEFRDLYNEQFF
- | TRBJ2-1 | TRBV6-2/TRBV6-3 | - | TGTGCCAGCAGTTACGGTGGGGTAAACGATGAGCAGTTCTTC | CASSYGGVNDEQFF
- | TRBJ2-7 | TRBV10-3 | - | TGTGCCATCACGGATAAGGGGGGTTCCTACGAGCAGTACTTC | CAITDKGGSYEQYF
TRBD1 | TRBJ2-7 | TRBV5-5 | few | TGTGCCAGCAGTCCTCAACAGGGGGCTTTCACGTACGAGCAGTACTTC | CASSPQQGAFTYEQYF
TRBD2 | TRBJ2-1 | TRBV7-3 | - | TGTGCCAGCAGCTTACTAGCGGGAGGGCCGCGTGAGCAGTTCTTC | CASSLLAGGPREQFF
TRBD2 | TRBJ2-7 | TRBV4-2 | - | TGTGCCAGCAGCCAGGAGACTAGCGGGATGGGCGAGCAGTACTTC | CASSQETSGMGEQYF
- | TRBJ2-7 | TRBV20-1 | - | TGCAGTGCTAGATCACCGTCAGGATACGAGCAGTACTTC | CSARSPSGYEQYF
- | TRBJ2-1 | TRBV30 | few | TGTGCCTGGAGTGCTCTCCCTTGGGCCCAGGGGCAGTTCTTC | CAWSALPWAQGQFF
- | TRBJ1-4 | TRBV3-1 | - | TGTGCCAGCAGCCAGGTTGGCAGTCCTAATGAAAAACTGTTTTTT | CASSQVGSPNEKLFF
TRBD2 | TRBJ2-1 | TRBV6-4 | few | TGTGCCAGCAGTCCAGTAGCGGGAGAGGATAATGAGCAGTTCTTC | CASSPVAGEDNEQFF
TRBD2 | TRBJ2-1 | TRBV24-1 | - | TGTGCCACCAGTGATGGACTAGCGGGAGGTGGGAATGAGCAGTTCTTC | CATSDGLAGGGNEQFF
TRBD2 | TRBJ2-7 | TRBV20-1 | many | TGCAGTGCTAGGGGGGGGAGCTCCTACGAGCAGTACTTC | CSARGGSSYEQYF
- | TRBJ2-4 | TRBV7-2 | few | TGTGCCAGCAGCTTATTCTCACACCAAAACATTCAGTACTTC | CASSLFSHQNIQYF
TRBD2 | TRBJ2-3 | TRBV5-1 | - | TGCGCCAGCAGCTCGTCAGCGGGGCCCACAGATACGCAGTATTTT | CASSSSAGPTDTQYF
TRBD1 | TRBJ2-1 | TRBV7-2 | - | TGTGCCAGCAGCTACCAAGGACAGGCGCAGTTCTTC | CASSYQGQAQFF
- | TRBJ2-4 | TRBV30 | - | TGTGCCTGGAGCCCTCGCCTGGGGGCCAAAAACATTCAGTACTTC | CAWSPRLGAKNIQYF
- | TRBJ1-1 | TRBV12-3/TRBV12-4 | few | TGTGCCAGCAGTCTCATGCGGGGGGCGCTTACTGAAGCTTTCTTT | CASSLMRGALTEAFF
- | TRBJ1-5 | TRBV6-5 | - | TGTGCCAGCAGTGGCAGGGAGAATCAGCCCCAGCATTTT | CASSGRENQPQHF
TRBD2 | TRBJ2-3 | TRBV20-1 | many | TGCAGTGCTTTGTCCCCTCTCGGGCGGGAGGGCCTGAGCACAGATACGCAGTATTTT | CSALSPLGREGLSTDTQYF
- | TRBJ2-3 | TRBV28 | many | TGTGCCAGCAGTTTAACAGGGAACGTTGGCACAGATACGCAGTATTTT | CASSLTGNVGTDTQYF
- | TRBJ2-3 | TRBV6-2/TRBV6-3 | - | TGTGCCAGCAGCAACACAGATACGCAGTATTTT | CASSNTDTQYF
TRBD2 | TRBJ2-7 | TRBV20-1 | once | TGCAGTGCTGGAGTAGCGGGAGGTCGGTACGAGCAGTACTTC | CSAGVAGGRYEQYF
- | TRBJ2-6 | TRBV13 | - | TGTGCCAGCAGCTTACGTCGGCCCGGATCCCTCTCTGGGGCCAACGTCCTGACTTTC | CASSLRRPGSLSGANVLTF
- | TRBJ2-4 | TRBV12-3/TRBV12-4 | - | TGTGCCAGCAGCCCCGACCCCCCTCTTCGGGACATTCAGTACTTC | CASSPDPPLRDIQYF
TRBD1 | TRBJ2-5 | TRBV10-3 | few | TGTGCCACGACCCCCGGGACAGGGCACCAAGAGACCCAGTACTTC | CATTPGTGHQETQYF
TRBD1 | TRBJ1-5 | TRBV6-2/TRBV6-3 | - | TGTGCCAGCAGGCCGGACAGGGCGTATCAGCCCCAGCATTTT | CASRPDRAYQPQHF
TRBD2 | TRBJ2-1 | TRBV10-3 | few | TGTGCCACCTTAGCGGGAGGGCGGGAGCAGTTCTTC | CATLAGGREQFF
- | TRBJ1-2 | TRBV5-1 | - | TGCGCCAGCAGCTTGCCCATACAAGGGGACTATGGCTACACCTTC | CASSLPIQGDYGYTF
TRBD2 | TRBJ2-1 | TRBV20-1 | few | TGCAGTGCTCGCCATCTAGCGGGCCTAGGCAATGAGCAGTTCTTC | CSARHLAGLGNEQFF
TRBD1 | TRBJ1-5 | TRBV18 | few | TGTGCCAGCTCACCCCCCGGGACAGGGACCAATCAGCCCCAGCATTTT | CASSPPGTGTNQPQHF
- | TRBJ1-5 | TRBV7-2 | - | TGTGCCAGCAGCTTAGAAGTAAGGAGGCCCCAGCATTTT | CASSLEVRRPQHF
- | TRBJ2-3 | TRBV12-5 | - | TGTGCTAGTGGTCGTGGTCTAAGAGACACAGATACGCAGTATTTT | CASGRGLRDTDTQYF
TRBD1 | TRBJ2-2 | TRBV5-1 | - | TGCGCCAGCAGCTGGGACAGGGGTAACACCGGGGAGCTGTTTTTT | CASSWDRGNTGELFF
TRBD1 | TRBJ2-1 | TRBV6-6 | - | TGTGCCAGCAGTTATCGGGACAGGGGTAATGAGCAGTTCTTC | CASSYRDRGNEQFF
- | TRBJ1-1 | TRBV5-4 | - | TGTGCCAGCAGTACCGAACCCGATTTGAACACTGAAGCTTTCTTT | CASSTEPDLNTEAFF
- | TRBJ2-7 | TRBV5-1 | - | TGCGCCAGCACGGAAGGGACCGCCTACGAGCAGTACTTC | CASTEGTAYEQYF
- | TRBJ1-1 | TRBV28 | few | TGTGCCAGCACTTCCCGGCCCCGGACAACGGAAGCTTTCTTT | CASTSRPRTTEAFF
- | TRBJ1-4 | TRBV7-2 | few | TGTGCCAGCAGCGAGACAGTAATAGCTGAAAAACTGTTTTTT | CASSETVIAEKLFF
- | TRBJ2-7 | TRBV10-2 | - | TGCGCCAGCAGTGTTCCTGGGGTAGGCGAGCAGTACTTC | CASSVPGVGEQYF
TRBD2 | TRBJ2-3 | TRBV10-3 | few | TGTGCCATCAGTGGACTAGCGGGAGTCACAGATACGCAGTATTTT | CAISGLAGVTDTQYF
- | TRBJ2-7 | TRBV10-3 | - | TGTGCCATCTCCCATGGACCCCAAGGGTACGAGCAGTACTTC | CAISHGPQGYEQYF
- | TRBJ2-1 | TRBV20-1 | - | TGCAGTGCCTACCCGATAAAGACGAATGAGCAGTTCTTC | CSAYPIKTNEQFF
TRBD2 | TRBJ2-5 | TRBV20-1 | few | TGCAGTGCTAGCTCCATGGTAGGGCGGGAGAAGAGTGGGCAAGAGACCCAGTACTTC | CSASSMVGREKSGQETQYF
- | TRBJ2-1 | TRBV6-6 | - | TGTGCCAGCAGCCCGACTAGTTACAATGAGCAGTTCTTC | CASSPTSYNEQFF